The 4 T cell receptor beta chains below come from one sample, sequenced in a study of T cell clonotyping in hematopoietic cell transplantation. The sample's time point: recipient sample about 28 days before transplant, after cytoreduction. Using immunoSEQ multiplex PCR, the repertoire was profiled, and TCRdb retains in-frame clones only, with some absent. The table shows approximately 9,000 clones, with more than 75% occurring only once. Source: peripheral blood mononuclear cells, taken before stem cell transplant. These receptors were taken from a woman aged 55-70 years with acute myeloid leukemia. Some clones in this sample may be carry-over from other donors' samples.

The chain links TRBV30 to TRBJ2-2, with D possibly TRBD1 on 5 matching bases. V was shortened by 1 base and J by 5 bases, with 17 bases between the two germline ends. The CDR3 is 16 amino acids. CDR1 GTSNPN and CDR2 SVGIG come from the germline V gene (reference sequence). The CDR3 bases are TGTGCCTGGAGTGGACAGACCATAACTCGAACCGGGGAGCTGTTTTTT. Its translation: CAWSGQTITRTGELFF. Drawing the rest from reference TRBV30 and TRBJ2-2, the complete variable domain is SQTIHQWPATLVQPVGSPLSLECTVEGTSNPNLYWYRQAAGRGLQLLFYSVGIGQISSEVPQNLSASRPQDRQFILSSKKLLLSDSGFYLCAWSGQTITRTGELFFGEGSRLTVL.

About this clone itself: The junction differs from germline at one of its ends, possibly a read error. This chain joins TRBV25-1 and TRBJ2-1; a weak D match, TRBD1 (6 bases). The CDR3 sequence is 13 residues long. CDR1 is MGHDK, CDR2 SYGVNS, per germline. The CDR3 loop reads CASSELGDNEQFF. The CDR3 DNA reads as TGTGCCAGCAGTGAATTAGGGGACAACGAGCAGTTCTTC.

The CDR3 here is CASSPGRYEQFF. The DNA for the CDR3 is TGTGCCAGCAGCCCGGGCAGGTATGAGCAGTTCTTC. This rearrangement joins TRBV13 to TRBJ2-1; D is undetermined. There are 12 residues in the CDR3. CDR1 and CDR2 from the germline V gene are PRHDT and FYEKMQ (reference sequence). Trimming pared 5 bases from V and 8 bases from J, leaving 10 bases between. Combining the CDR3 with reference TRBV13 and TRBJ2-1 gives the whole variable domain AAGVIQSPRHLIKEKRETATLKCYPIPRHDTVYWYQQGPGQDPQFLISFYEKMQSDKGSIPDRFSAQQFSDYHSELNMSSLELGDSALYFCASSPGRYEQFFGPGTRLTVL.

This clone appeared once. The rearrangement uses TRBV27 and TRBJ2-3; weak D call: TRBD2 (6 bases). Per germline, CDR1 MNHEY and CDR2 SMNVEV (reference sequence). The length of the CDR3 is 14 residues. Trimming removed 5 bases from V and 1 base from J, with 10 bases in between. The DNA for the CDR3 is TGTGCCAGCAGTGTAATAGCGGGCACAGATACGCAGTATTTT. This encodes CASSVIAGTDTQYF.